This TCR beta chain is from a study of prognosis after radiotherapy for stage I lung cancer. This clonotype was counted at least ten times. Its cognate antigen is unknown. The CDR3 loop spans 14 amino acids. Per germline, CDR1 MDHEN and CDR2 SYDVKM. Trimming stripped 7 bases from V and 1 base from J, with 13 bases between. Amplicons of TCR beta CDR3 were generated from genomic DNA by two-round multiplex PCR. The first PCR round targeted every TRBV and TRBJ gene with specific primers. TCRdb itself ran the multiplex PCR reads through MiXCR, one entry per CDR3 protein. Of about 12,000 distinct CDR3 sequences in the sample, roughly 54% were seen once. Findings and caveats of the study: Post-therapy Shannon entropy was lower in patients developing distant metastases following stereotactic body radiation therapy. Compared with a median of about 9,800 beforehand, unique TCR clone counts dropped to about 7,000 after stereotactic body radiation therapy.

Here the sequenced sample was PBMCs, taken before or after stereotactic body radiation therapy (not recorded which). The receptor was isolated from a donor aged 50 or older with non-small cell lung cancer. The V call is TRBV28, the J call TRBJ2-5, with D maybe TRBD1 (5 bases). DNA for the CDR3: TGTGCCAGCACTGATGACAGAACCCAAGAGACCCAGTACTTC. Protein product: CASTDDRTQETQYF. The variable domain in full, completed from reference TRBV28 and TRBJ2-5, reads DVKVTQSSRYLVKRTGEKVFLECVQDMDHENMFWYRQDPGLGLRLIYFSYDVKMKEKGDIPEGYSVSREKKERFSLILESASTNQTSMYLCASTDDRTQETQYFGPGTRLLVL.